This T cell receptor beta chain was recorded in a study of blood T cell repertoires in COVID-19. Overall study context: The United States, Italy and Spain provided the acute and convalescent COVID-19 samples.

In the authors' workflow: For nucleated cells, counts were estimated from reference gene primer amplification. TCRdb's table, derived via immunoSEQ multiplex PCR, lists solely in-frame clones and lacks some. V and J calls and clone size come straight from that table; D and trimming were deduced from the DNA. The sample contains 210,000 or so clones, 88% of which appear only once. This clone was detected only a few times. V lost 6 bases, J lost 1 base, and 6 bases stayed unmatched. The germline CDR1 and CDR2 sequences are KGHSH and LQKENI. The CDR3 sequence is 15 residues long. What was sequenced was peripheral blood. This rearrangement joins TRBV18 to TRBJ1-1; 9 positions agree with TRBD1. The sequence was collected from a woman aged 55-75 years with acute or convalescent COVID-19. The CDR3 nucleotides are TGTGCCAGCTCCCACGGGACAGGGTCGAACACTGAAGCTTTCTTT. Its protein is CASSHGTGSNTEAFF.